The clone carrying this T cell receptor beta chain was seen a handful of times. As yet, its antigen is unknown. The sample originates from a study of beta chain features in type 1 diabetes. CD4+ naive, central memory, regulatory and stem cell-like memory subsets were isolated by sorting on CD45RO/CCR7/CD25/CD127/CD95/CD27. Reverse transcription of all isolated RNA meant that expressed TCRB transcripts were sequenced. Libraries were prepared by immunoSEQ multiplex PCR; TCRdb keeps only in-frame clonotypes and omits some of them. The data contain about 370,000 clones, 9.5% to 10% of them singletons. General observations from the study: Within each of all four CD4+ subsets, Type 1 diabetes patients had TCRB CDR3s that were moderately but significantly shorter. Any PCR bias toward short templates would affect both groups alike. Patients with type 1 diabetes carried fewer insertions and had more deletions at their VDJ junctions.

The CDR3 totals 10 residues. From germline, CDR1 is DFQATT and CDR2 SNEGSKA (reference sequence). Trimming shortened V by 5 bases and J by 3 bases, and 4 bases separated the two germline ends. The clonotype originates from a man aged 30 to 39 with type 1 diabetes. The material sequenced was central memory CD4+ T cells from blood. The chain uses TRBV20-1 and TRBJ1-2; D remains unclear. The CDR3 bases are TGCAGTGCTTGGGACTATGGCTACACCTTC. The encoded protein is CSAWDYGYTF.